The rows below give T cell receptor beta chains drawn from one sample of a study of T cells in localized non-small cell lung cancer. The assay was immunoSEQ multiplex PCR, and TCRdb's table has in-frame clones only and misses some. The table has around 3,500 clones, roughly 25% seen once. This specimen was lung tumor tissue, taken before any cancer treatment. Receptors originate from a woman aged 35-75 years with stage I lung adenocarcinoma. The CDR3 runs from the conserved cysteine through the conserved F or W. A D gene is named only where the DNA matches it firmly. Clone size, where shown, is once, few, many, or a class for clones that have expanded.

TRBJ1-6 - TRBD1 TRBV9 CASSLRQGITPLHF TGTGCCAGCAGCTTAAGACAGGGTATAACACCCCTCCACTTT
TRBJ2-1 medium-sized - TRBV6-8 CASRFGSTAYNEQFF TGTGCCAGCCGGTTTGGGTCAACGGCATACAATGAGCAGTTCTTC
TRBJ1-1 - - TRBV6-8 CASSRGGVGNTEAFF TGTGCCAGCAGTAGGGGGGGCGTTGGGAACACTGAAGCTTTCTTT
TRBJ1-2 few TRBD1 TRBV9 CASTRDSTNYGYTF TGTGCCAGCACCAGGGACAGCACTAACTATGGCTACACCTTC
TRBJ2-3 - - TRBV14 CASSQKNEDTQYF TGTGCCAGCAGCCAGAAAAACGAAGATACGCAGTATTTT
TRBJ1-1 - - TRBV11-3 CASTPGGMNTEAFF TGTGCCAGCACTCCCGGGGGGATGAACACTGAAGCTTTCTTT
TRBJ2-2 few TRBD2 TRBV5-1 CASSSTGGFRELFF TGCGCCAGCAGCTCCACGGGGGGGTTCCGGGAGCTGTTTTTT
TRBJ2-7 - - TRBV29-1 CSVIGGGGSIFYEQYF TGCAGCGTCATCGGTGGTGGGGGTTCTATTTTCTACGAGCAGTACTTC
TRBJ1-5 medium-sized TRBD1 TRBV4-1 CASSQGTGRGSPQHF TGCGCCAGCAGCCAGGGGACAGGACGGGGTTCGCCCCAGCATTTT
TRBJ2-7 few TRBD2 TRBV6-8 CASSYSGLDGQYF TGTGCCAGCAGTTACTCAGGACTAGATGGGCAGTACTTC
TRBJ2-3 - - TRBV19 CASSPLGGARDTQYF TGTGCCAGTAGCCCATTAGGGGGGGCCAGAGATACGCAGTATTTT
TRBJ2-7 few - TRBV11-3 CASSSFSGVASYEQYF TGTGCCAGCAGCTCATTTTCAGGGGTTGCGTCCTACGAGCAGTACTTC
TRBJ2-7 - - TRBV29-1 CSVEVLKGTYEQYF TGCAGCGTTGAAGTTCTTAAGGGAACCTACGAGCAGTACTTC
TRBJ1-1 few TRBD1 TRBV30 CAWSVVGTGGRNTEAFF TGTGCCTGGAGTGTAGTGGGGACAGGGGGGAGGAACACTGAAGCTTTCTTT
TRBJ1-2 medium-sized - TRBV6-8 CASTSSNYGYTF TGTGCCAGCACCAGTTCTAACTATGGCTACACCTTC
TRBJ2-1 - TRBD2 TRBV25-1 CASNAQSGGLYNEQFF TGTGCCAGCAATGCCCAAAGCGGGGGCCTATACAATGAGCAGTTCTTC
TRBJ2-3 few TRBD2 TRBV9 CASSPRGGGTDTQYF TGTGCCAGCAGCCCCCGCGGGGGGGGCACAGATACGCAGTATTTT
TRBJ2-1 - TRBD2 TRBV11-3 CASSLVAGGRGEQFF TGTGCCAGCAGCCTCGTAGCGGGGGGGCGTGGTGAGCAGTTCTTC
TRBJ2-7 - - TRBV19 CASSSTAIGEQYF TGTGCCAGTAGCTCAACCGCTATAGGGGAGCAGTACTTC
TRBJ2-5 - TRBD2 TRBV28 CASTPPGGVGETQYF TGTGCCAGCACCCCCCCCGGGGGGGTCGGCGAGACCCAGTACTTC
TRBJ1-3 - - TRBV19 CASSRGGHGNTIYF TGTGCCAGTAGTAGGGGGGGCCATGGAAACACCATATATTTT
TRBJ2-3 - TRBD2 TRBV9 CASSVGTRGDTQYF TGTGCCAGCAGCGTAGGGACTAGAGGGGATACGCAGTATTTT
TRBJ2-2 - - TRBV11-3 CASSPGGNTGELFF TGTGCCAGCAGCCCCGGGGGGAACACCGGGGAGCTGTTTTTT
TRBJ1-1 many - TRBV7-2 CASSLAGYGEAFF TGTGCCAGCAGCTTAGCAGGGTACGGTGAAGCTTTCTTT
TRBJ2-7 few - TRBV6-8 CASSYHAQSSYEQYF TGTGCCAGCAGTTACCACGCGCAGAGCTCCTACGAGCAGTACTTC
TRBJ2-7 - - TRBV9 CASSVSGYTYEQYF TGTGCCAGCAGCGTATCCGGGTATACCTACGAGCAGTACTTC
TRBJ2-7 - - TRBV28 CASSPLSGIPEQYF TGTGCCAGCAGTCCACTATCAGGGATTCCCGAGCAGTACTTC